One and the same sample provided the 6 T cell receptor beta chains below, sequenced in a study of cytomegalovirus exposure and HLA in healthy donors. Primers included in the PCR were 60 Vbeta and 13 Jbeta primers. The repertoire was sequenced with immunoSEQ multiplex PCR; TCRdb's copy has only in-frame clones and lacks some. This sample has about 59,000 clones, with around 89% found just once. Source material: PBMCs. The receptors come from a man aged 30-40 years in good health and CMV-seropositive.

The J gene is TRBJ1-1, the V gene TRBV6-5; D gene uncertain. V was pared by 7 bases and J by 5 bases, with 14 bases between. In germline, CDR1 is MNHEY, CDR2 SVGAGI. The CDR3 has 13 residues. The CDR3 DNA follows: TGTGCCAGCAACCCCCCGGGGAGGACTGAAGCTTTCTTT. It encodes CASNPPGRTEAFF.

The chain is built from TRBV7-9 and TRBJ2-3, with D possibly matching TRBD2 (6 bases). The CDR3 totals 14 residues. Germline CDR1 reads SEHNR; CDR2 reads FQNEAQ (reference sequence). V was trimmed by 8 bases and J by 4 bases, leaving 16 bases between them. CDR3 sequence reads: CASGSSTGADTQYF. DNA for the CDR3: TGTGCCAGCGGCAGTAGCACGGGGGCAGATACGCAGTATTTT.

This chain joins TRBV12-5 and TRBJ2-3, with 13 bases identical to TRBD2. V lost 4 bases and J lost 1; bases outside the gene matches: 2. The CDR3 extends over 16 amino acids. The germline V gene has CDR1 LGHNT and CDR2 FRNRAP. The CDR3 spells CASGSGLAGRTDTQYF. The CDR3, as DNA: TGTGCTAGTGGTTCGGGACTAGCGGGGCGCACAGATACGCAGTATTTT.

This clone was seen a single time. CDR3 sequence: CASSIEGTTGNEQFF. CDR3 DNA sequence: TGTGCCAGTAGTATAGAAGGGACAACTGGCAATGAGCAGTTCTTC. This chain uses TRBV19 with TRBJ2-1; a possible D gene is TRBD1 (6 bases). Per germline, CDR1 LNHDA and CDR2 SQIVND (reference sequence). The CDR3 extends over 15 amino acids. The V end lost 0 bases, the J end lost 6 bases, and 12 bases lay between the germline ends.

J is TRBJ2-7 and V is TRBV19, with 10 bases that match TRBD1. The CDR3 contains 15 residues. Germline values: CDR1 LNHDA, CDR2 SQIVND (reference sequence). V was clipped by 4 bases and J by 7 bases; unmatched bases: 10. CDR3 nucleotides: TGTGCCAGTAGTAATCCCCCCGGGACAGGGGAGGAGCAGTACTTC. As protein: CASSNPPGTGEEQYF.

V and J are TRBV12-1 and TRBJ2-5; the DNA was not compared with TRBD2, the D call given in the table. TRBV12-1 is described as a pseudogene. CDR3 length: 19 amino acids. In DNA, the CDR3 is TGTGCCAGCAGCTTTGCGCTAGCGGGAGAGGGTGGGCTCCAAGAGACCCAGTACTTC. It yields the protein CASSFALAGEGGLQETQYF.